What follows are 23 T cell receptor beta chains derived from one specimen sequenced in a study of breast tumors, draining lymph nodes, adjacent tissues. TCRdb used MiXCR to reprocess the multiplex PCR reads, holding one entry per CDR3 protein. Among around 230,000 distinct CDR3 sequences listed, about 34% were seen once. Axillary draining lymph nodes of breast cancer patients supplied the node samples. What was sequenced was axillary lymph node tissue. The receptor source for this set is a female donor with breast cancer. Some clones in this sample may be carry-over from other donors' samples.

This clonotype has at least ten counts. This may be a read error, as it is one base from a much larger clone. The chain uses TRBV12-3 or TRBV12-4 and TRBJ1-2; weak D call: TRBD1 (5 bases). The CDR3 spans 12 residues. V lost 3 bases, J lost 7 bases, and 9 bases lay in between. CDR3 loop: CASSFTGLGYTF. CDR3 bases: TGTGCCAGCAGTTTCACGGGGCTTGGCTACACCTTC.

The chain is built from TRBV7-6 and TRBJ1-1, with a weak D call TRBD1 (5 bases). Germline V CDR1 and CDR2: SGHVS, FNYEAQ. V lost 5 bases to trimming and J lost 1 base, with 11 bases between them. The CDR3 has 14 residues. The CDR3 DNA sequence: TGTGCCAGCAGCCAGGGACGGTCGAACACTGAAGCTTTCTTT. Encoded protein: CASSQGRSNTEAFF. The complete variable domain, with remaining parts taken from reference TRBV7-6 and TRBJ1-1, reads GAGVSQSPRYKVTKRGQDVALRCDPISGHVSLYWYRQALGQGPEFLTYFNYEAQQDKSGLPNDRFSAERPEGSISTLTIQRTEQRDSAMYRCASSQGRSNTEAFFGQGTRLTVV.

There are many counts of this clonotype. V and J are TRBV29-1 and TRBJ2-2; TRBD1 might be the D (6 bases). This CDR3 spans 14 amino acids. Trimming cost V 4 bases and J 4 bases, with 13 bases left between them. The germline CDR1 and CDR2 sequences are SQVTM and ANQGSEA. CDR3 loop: CSVGQGPSTGELFF. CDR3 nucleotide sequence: TGCAGCGTTGGTCAGGGGCCCAGCACCGGGGAGCTGTTTTTT.

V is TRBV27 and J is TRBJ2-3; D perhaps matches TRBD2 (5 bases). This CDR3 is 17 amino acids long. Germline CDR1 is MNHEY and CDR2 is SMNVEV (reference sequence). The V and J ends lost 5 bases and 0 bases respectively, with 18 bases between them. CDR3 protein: CASSPGWGEASTDTQYF. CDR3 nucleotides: TGTGCCAGCAGTCCTGGATGGGGAGAAGCTAGCACAGATACGCAGTATTTT.

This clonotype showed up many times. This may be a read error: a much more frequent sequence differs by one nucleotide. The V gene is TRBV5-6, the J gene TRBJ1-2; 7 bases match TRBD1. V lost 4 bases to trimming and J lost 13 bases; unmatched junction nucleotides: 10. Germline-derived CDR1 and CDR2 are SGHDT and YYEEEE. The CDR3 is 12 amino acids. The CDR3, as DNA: TGTGCCAGCAGCCTGGGGACAGCGCTTATCACCTTC. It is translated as CASSLGTALITF.

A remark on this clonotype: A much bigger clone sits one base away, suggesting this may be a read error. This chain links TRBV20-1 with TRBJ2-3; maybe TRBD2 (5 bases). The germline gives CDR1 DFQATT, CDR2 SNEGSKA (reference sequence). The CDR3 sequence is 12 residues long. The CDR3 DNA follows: TGCAGTGCTAATCCTAGCACAGATACGCCGTATTTT. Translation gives CSANPSTDTPYF.

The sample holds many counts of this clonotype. Written as DNA, the CDR3 is TGTGCCAGCAGCAAGGGTAACTCTGGAAACACCATATATTTT. Protein sequence: CASSKGNSGNTIYF. The chain recombines TRBV5-5 with TRBJ1-3; no definite D call. V was trimmed by 4 bases and J by 0 bases, leaving 8 bases between them. The CDR3 consists of 14 residues. Germline lookup yields CDR1 SGHKS and CDR2 YYEKEE (reference sequence).

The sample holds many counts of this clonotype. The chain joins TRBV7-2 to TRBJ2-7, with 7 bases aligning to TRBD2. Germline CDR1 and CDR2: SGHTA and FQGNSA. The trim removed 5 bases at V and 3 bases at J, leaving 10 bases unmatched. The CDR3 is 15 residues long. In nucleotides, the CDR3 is TGTGCCAGCAGCCCGACGACTAGCCCAATCTACGAGCAGTACTTC. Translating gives CASSPTTSPIYEQYF.

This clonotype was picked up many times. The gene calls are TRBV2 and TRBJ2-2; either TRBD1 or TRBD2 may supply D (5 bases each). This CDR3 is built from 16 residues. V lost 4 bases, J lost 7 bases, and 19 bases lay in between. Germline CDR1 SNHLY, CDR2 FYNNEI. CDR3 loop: CASSVGGGYRLGELFF. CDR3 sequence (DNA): TGTGCCAGCAGTGTAGGTGGGGGATATAGACTCGGGGAGCTGTTTTTT.

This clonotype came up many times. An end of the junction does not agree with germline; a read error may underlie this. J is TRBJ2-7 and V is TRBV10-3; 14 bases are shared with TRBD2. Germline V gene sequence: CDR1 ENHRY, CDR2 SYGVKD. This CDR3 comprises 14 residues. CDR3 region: CAISAGTSGRDGAF. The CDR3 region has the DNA TGTGCCATCAGTGCAGGGACTAGCGGGAGAGATGGTGCCTTC.

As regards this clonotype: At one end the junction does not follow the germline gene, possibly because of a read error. CDR3: CASSRGLAGVYEQYF. For the CDR3, the DNA is TGCGCCAGCAGCCGGGGACTAGCGGGAGTCTACGAGCAGTACTTC. The V gene is TRBV11-3, the J gene TRBJ2-7, with 14 bases that match TRBD2. CDR1 is SGHNT and CDR2 is YENEEA in the germline V gene. This CDR3 contains 15 residues.

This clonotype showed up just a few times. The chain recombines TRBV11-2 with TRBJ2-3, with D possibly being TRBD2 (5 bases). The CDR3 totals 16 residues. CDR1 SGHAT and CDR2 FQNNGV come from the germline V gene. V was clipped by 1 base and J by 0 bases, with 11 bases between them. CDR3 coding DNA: TGTGCCAGCAGCTTAGGGCCTAGCCCTAGCACAGATACGCAGTATTTT. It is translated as CASSLGPSPSTDTQYF.

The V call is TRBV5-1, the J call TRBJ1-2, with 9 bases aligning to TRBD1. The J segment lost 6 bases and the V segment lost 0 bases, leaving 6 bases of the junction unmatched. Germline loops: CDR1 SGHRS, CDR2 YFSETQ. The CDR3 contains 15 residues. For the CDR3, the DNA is TGCGCCAGCAGCTTGGTGGTACAGGGGGCGCATGGCTACACCTTC. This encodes CASSLVVQGAHGYTF. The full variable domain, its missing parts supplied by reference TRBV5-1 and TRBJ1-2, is KAGVTQTPRYLIKTRGQQVTLSCSPISGHRSVSWYQQTPGQGLQFLFEYFSETQRNKGNFPGRFSGRQFSNSRSEMNVSTLELGDSALYLCASSLVVQGAHGYTFGSGTRLTVV.

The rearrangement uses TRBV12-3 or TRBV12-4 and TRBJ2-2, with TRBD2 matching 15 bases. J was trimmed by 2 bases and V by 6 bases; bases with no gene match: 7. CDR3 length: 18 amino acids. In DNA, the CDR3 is TGTGCCAGCAGCGGACTAGCGGGGGGGCTCGCTAACACCGGGGAGCTGTTTTTT. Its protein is CASSGLAGGLANTGELFF.

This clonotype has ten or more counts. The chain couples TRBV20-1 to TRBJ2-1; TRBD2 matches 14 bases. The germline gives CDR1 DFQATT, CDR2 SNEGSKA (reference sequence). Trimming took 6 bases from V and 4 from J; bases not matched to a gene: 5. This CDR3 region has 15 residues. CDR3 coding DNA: TGCAGTGCCCAGACTAGCGGGGGGGTATACAATGAGCAGTTCTTC. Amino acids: CSAQTSGGVYNEQFF.

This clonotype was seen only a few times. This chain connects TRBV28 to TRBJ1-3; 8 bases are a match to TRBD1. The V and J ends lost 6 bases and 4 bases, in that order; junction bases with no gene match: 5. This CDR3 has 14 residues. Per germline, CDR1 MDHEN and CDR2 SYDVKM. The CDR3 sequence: CASRNDRGGNTIYF. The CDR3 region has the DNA TGTGCCAGCAGAAACGACAGGGGAGGAAACACCATATATTTT.

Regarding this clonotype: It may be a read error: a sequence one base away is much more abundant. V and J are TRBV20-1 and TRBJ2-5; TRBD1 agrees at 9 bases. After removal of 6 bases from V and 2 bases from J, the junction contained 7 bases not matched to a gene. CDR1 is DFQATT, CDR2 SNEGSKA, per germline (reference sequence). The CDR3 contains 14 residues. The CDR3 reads CSARNRGLQETQYF. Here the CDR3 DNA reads TGCAGTGCAAGGAACAGGGGGCTTCAAGAGACCCAGTACTTC.

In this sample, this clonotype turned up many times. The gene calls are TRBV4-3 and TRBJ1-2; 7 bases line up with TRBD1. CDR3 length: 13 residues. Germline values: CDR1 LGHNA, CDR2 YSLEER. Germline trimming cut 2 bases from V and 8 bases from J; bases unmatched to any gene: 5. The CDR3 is CASSQSTGVGYTF. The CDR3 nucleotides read TGCGCCAGCAGCCAATCTACAGGGGTGGGCTACACCTTC.

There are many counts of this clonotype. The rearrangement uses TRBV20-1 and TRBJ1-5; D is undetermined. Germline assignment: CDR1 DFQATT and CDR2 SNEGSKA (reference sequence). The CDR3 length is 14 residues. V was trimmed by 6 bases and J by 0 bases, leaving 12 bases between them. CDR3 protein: CSATAAYSNQPQHF. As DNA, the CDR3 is TGCAGTGCCACCGCGGCCTATAGCAATCAGCCCCAGCATTTT.

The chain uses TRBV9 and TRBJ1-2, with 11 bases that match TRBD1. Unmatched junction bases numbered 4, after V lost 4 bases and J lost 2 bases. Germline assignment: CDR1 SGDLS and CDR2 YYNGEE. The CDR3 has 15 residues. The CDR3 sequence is CASSKWTGGNYGYTF. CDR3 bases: TGTGCCAGCAGCAAGTGGACAGGGGGCAACTATGGCTACACCTTC.

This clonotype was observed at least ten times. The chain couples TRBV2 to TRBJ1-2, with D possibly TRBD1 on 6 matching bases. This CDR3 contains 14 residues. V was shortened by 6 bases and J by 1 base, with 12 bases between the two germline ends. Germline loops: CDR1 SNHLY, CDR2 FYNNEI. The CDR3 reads CASRRTDLNYGYTF. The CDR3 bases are TGTGCCAGCAGGAGGACAGACCTTAACTATGGCTACACCTTC.

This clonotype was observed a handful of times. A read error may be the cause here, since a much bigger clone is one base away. This CDR3 reads CSVEERLTGGYEQYF. Here the CDR3 DNA reads TGCAGCGTTGAAGAACGACTAACGGGAGGCTACGAGCAGTACTTC. The chain recombines TRBV29-1 with TRBJ2-7; 7 positions match TRBD2. The V and J ends lost 0 bases and 3 bases, in that order; junction bases with no gene match: 8. Looked up from germline, CDR1 is SQVTM and CDR2 is ANQGSEA. CDR3 length equals 15 residues.

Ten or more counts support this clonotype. DNA for the CDR3: TGTGCCAGCAGCATTAGCGGGAGGGGAGAGACCCAGTACTTC. This gives the protein CASSISGRGETQYF. The chain carries TRBV28 and TRBJ2-5, with 11 positions matching TRBD2. V shed 6 bases, J shed 4 bases, and the junction held 4 bases outside the gene matches. From germline, CDR1 is MDHEN and CDR2 SYDVKM. This CDR3 is 14 amino acids long.